This entry describes one T cell receptor (beta chain). Its antigen is currently unknown. This CDR3 is 15 amino acids long. Germline V lookup: CDR1 MNHNY, CDR2 SVGAGI (reference sequence). V gave up 2 bases and J gave up 7 bases; unmatched junction bases: 7. PCR was performed using 60 Vbeta and 13 Jbeta primers. Clones were read by immunoSEQ multiplex PCR, and TCRdb kept only the in-frame ones, dropping some. This listing includes fewer than 150,000 clones. The data were taken from a study of cytomegalovirus exposure and HLA in healthy donors. Study as a whole: Around 180 million T cells yielded around 120 million unique TCR beta sequences in earlier analysis.

Findings of the study overall: Overall, approximately 180 TCR beta chains were annotated as cytomegalovirus-associated. TCR beta chain V- and J-gene trimming was linked, in a later analysis, to a missense variant in DCLRE1C.

The sequenced sample was PBMCs. The rearrangement links TRBV6-6 to TRBJ2-7, with 11 bases fitting TRBD1. This TCR came from a woman in her sixties in good health and CMV-seronegative. CDR3 sequence reads: CASSYPDRGQSEQYF. The CDR3 bases are TGTGCCAGCAGTTACCCGGACAGGGGGCAAAGTGAGCAGTACTTC.